This is a list of T cell receptor beta chains from one sample in a study of CD8+ T cells in alopecia areata. Clones were read by immunoSEQ multiplex PCR, and TCRdb kept only the in-frame ones, dropping some. The profile shows more than 150,000 clones, 50% to 60% of them singletons. Sample: CD4+ T cells sorted from blood, taken at week 4, from a patient treated with tofacitinib. These receptors were taken from a human donor with alopecia areata. Each CDR3 is given without its conserved first and last residue. D genes are given only for firm matches.

d_gene,v_gene,j_gene,CDR3aa
TRBD1,TRBV4-2,TRBJ2-6,ASSERQGTGANVLT
-,TRBV6-5,TRBJ1-1,ASTYGGGTEAF
TRBD1,TRBV29-1,TRBJ2-1,SVGWWGQGSHNEQF
-,TRBV30,TRBJ1-1,AWSVSANTEAF
-,TRBV20-1,TRBJ1-1,SAPRTPRAF
-,TRBV6-5,TRBJ1-5,ASRSPGQPQH
TRBD2,TRBV7-2,TRBJ2-4,ASSLGTSGNIQY
TRBD2,TRBV6-5,TRBJ2-5,ASSSGAQKGTQY
TRBD1,TRBV4-3,TRBJ2-5,ASSQATGGLETQY
-,TRBV5-4,TRBJ2-7,ASSYGDGGEQY
-,TRBV27,TRBJ2-7,ASSSPRGPLLEQY
-,TRBV5-8,TRBJ2-7,ASSLPTGRRSYEQY
TRBD1,TRBV30,TRBJ1-2,AWTPGQGTYGYT
-,TRBV30,TRBJ1-1,AWKRAEAF
TRBD1,TRBV29-1,TRBJ1-1,SARTGGNTEAF
-,TRBV30,TRBJ2-3,AWSVLSPLGQGQY
-,TRBV7-2,TRBJ1-2,ASSSGRAYGYT
-,TRBV5-1,TRBJ2-7,ASAARGFSYEQY
-,TRBV5-4,TRBJ1-2,ASSLGTVPNYGYT
TRBD1,TRBV30,TRBJ2-1,AWSDTGAPYNEQF
-,TRBV30,TRBJ1-5,AWSLRYIGNQPQH
-,TRBV7-6,TRBJ2-5,ASTSGAGARETQY
-,TRBV7-2,TRBJ1-2,ASSPRLQGGKSYGYT
TRBD1,TRBV30,TRBJ2-7,AWTQGAHMEQY